The TCR beta chain described here comes from a study of T-cell reconstitution after alpha-beta-depleted transplantation in children. The study, taken as a whole, reports: Where alpha-beta T cells came from about two months after transplant was reportedly several hundred expanded graft clones. One year after transplant, T-cell counts and diversity came mostly from newly produced T cells.

It was with unique molecular identifiers that the TCRbeta library was prepared. MiXCR was run by TCRdb on the PCR reads, yielding one entry per CDR3 protein. The sample lists about 120,000 distinct CDR3 sequences, 10% occurring once. Trimming cost V 6 bases and J 0 bases; bases outside gene matches: 10. Germline V lookup: CDR1 DFQATT, CDR2 SNEGSKA (reference sequence). The length of the CDR3 is 16 residues. As regards this clonotype: Antigen unknown.

The V call is TRBV20-1, the J call TRBJ2-1, with TRBD1 matching 8 bases. This sequence originates from a boy aged 2 to 10 with acute lymphoblastic leukemia, due to receive a stem cell transplant. The starting material was PBMCs, obtained before TCRalphabeta/CD19-depleted stem cell transplant. The DNA of the CDR3 is TGCAGTGCACAGGGGGTTGCGGGCGGCTCCTACAATGAGCAGTTCTTC. It codes for CSAQGVAGGSYNEQFF.